This passage covers 19 T cell receptor beta chains from one sample sequenced in a study of monozygotic twins with inflammatory bowel disease. TCRdb reprocessed the 5' RACE reads and stores each CDR3 protein as one record, lacking DNA. This sample contains 400,000 to 500,000 distinct CDR3 sequences. The sequenced material came from blood. These receptors were taken from a human donor with ulcerative colitis or Crohn's disease, or a healthy co-twin of an affected twin (not recorded which).

CDR3 region: CASSLNPPTYSNQPQHF. The chain links TRBV7-6 to TRBJ1-5. The CDR3 consists of 17 residues. Germline CDR1 reads SGHVS; CDR2 reads FNYEAQ.

CDR3: CATSETGTSLETQYF. The V call is TRBV24-1, the J call TRBJ2-5; TCRdb's assignment of TRBD2 cannot be checked, as there is no DNA. The CDR3 has 15 residues. Germline values: CDR1 KGHDR, CDR2 SFDVKD.

The CDR3 protein is CASGLARAGELFF. V is TRBV7-3 and J is TRBJ2-2; there is no DNA to check the TCRdb D call of TRBD2. The CDR3 length is 13 residues. The germline CDR1 and CDR2 sequences are SGHTA and FQGTGA.

The gene calls are TRBV20-1 and TRBJ2-1. The germline V gene encodes CDR1 DFQATT and CDR2 SNEGSKA (reference sequence). This CDR3 has 14 amino acids. The chain's CDR3 is CSASSLSSYNEQFF.

The chain is built from TRBV20-1 and TRBJ1-2; TCRdb selects TRBD1, and the lack of DNA leaves this call unchecked. Germline V gene sequence: CDR1 DFQATT, CDR2 SNEGSKA (reference sequence). The CDR3 has 14 residues. The CDR3 here is CSARENRSPGGYTF.

The chain uses TRBV30 and TRBJ1-3; TCRdb names TRBD1, which stays unverified in the absence of DNA. Germline-derived CDR1 and CDR2 are GTSNPN and SVGIG (reference sequence). The CDR3 is 18 residues long. The CDR3 loop is CAWSVLAIGASSGNTIYF.

This chain's CDR3 is CASSTGGSGANVLTF. This chain links TRBV5-1 with TRBJ2-6; TCRdb proposes TRBD1, but this gene call is untestable without DNA. This CDR3 contains 15 residues. The V gene's germline CDR1 is SGHRS and CDR2 YFSETQ.

The chain employs TRBV3-1 and TRBJ2-1; as DNA is missing, the TRBD2 call by TCRdb cannot be tested. CDR1 and CDR2 (germline): LGHDT, YNNKEL (reference sequence). CDR3 size: 14 residues. The CDR3 here is CASSLTSGSHEQFF.

V usage is TRBV11-2 and J usage is TRBJ1-3. This CDR3 has 14 amino acids. Germline loops: CDR1 SGHAT, CDR2 FQNNGV. CDR3 in amino acids: CASSPFHSGNTIYF.

The chain uses TRBV7-2 and TRBJ2-1; there is no DNA to check the TCRdb D call of TRBD1. This CDR3 spans 15 amino acids. The germline V gene has CDR1 SGHTA and CDR2 FQGNSA. The CDR3 sequence: CASSLVTGSNNEQFF. The full variable domain, completed using reference TRBV7-2 and TRBJ2-1, is GAGVSQSPSNKVTEKGKDVELRCDPISGHTALYWYRQSLGQGLEFLIYFQGNSAPDKSGLPSDRFSAERTGGSVSTLTIQRTQQEDSAVYLCASSLVTGSNNEQFFGPGTRLTVL.

V usage is TRBV18 and J usage is TRBJ2-2; as DNA is missing, the TRBD2 call by TCRdb cannot be tested. There are 16 residues in the CDR3. Germline-derived CDR1 and CDR2 are KGHSH and LQKENI. This CDR3 reads CASSPWLADNTGELFF.

The chain combines TRBV20-1 with TRBJ2-1; TCRdb outputs TRBD1, but without DNA this stays unchecked. CDR1 and CDR2 from the germline V gene are DFQATT and SNEGSKA (reference sequence). CDR3 length equals 17 residues. The CDR3: CSARDWLAGTGFNEQFF.

The genes are TRBV6-5 and TRBJ1-2; TCRdb outputs TRBD1, but without DNA this stays unchecked. Germline V CDR1 and CDR2: MNHEY, SVGAGI. This CDR3 has 15 residues. The CDR3 here is CASSSPGRGDYGYTF.

The J gene is TRBJ1-1, the V gene TRBV5-1. The CDR3 is made up of 13 amino acids. Germline V gives CDR1 SGHRS, CDR2 YFSETQ. CDR3 amino acids: CASSETMNTEAFF.

V and J are TRBV20-1 and TRBJ1-6; there is no DNA to check the TCRdb D call of TRBD1. Germline V gives CDR1 DFQATT, CDR2 SNEGSKA (reference sequence). The CDR3 runs 15 residues. CDR3 loop: CSARGSGTGFSPLHF.

V is TRBV5-5 and J is TRBJ1-5. The CDR3 covers 15 residues. The germline CDR1 and CDR2 sequences are SGHKS and YYEKEE (reference sequence). CDR3 in amino acids: CASSRGFSGNQPQHF.

The chain employs TRBV10-3 and TRBJ1-1. The CDR3 runs 15 residues. Germline CDR1 ENHRY, CDR2 SYGVKD. The CDR3 loop is CAISGPNDGNTEAFF.

V usage is TRBV4-2 and J usage is TRBJ2-2; TCRdb names TRBD2, which stays unverified in the absence of DNA. The CDR3 is 16 amino acids. Looked up from germline, CDR1 is LGHNA and CDR2 is YNFKEQ. The CDR3 here is CAGSQSRAENTGELFF.

The rearrangement links TRBV29-1 to TRBJ1-1; the D gene TCRdb calls, TRBD1, cannot be checked with no DNA. CDR3 length equals 12 residues. CDR1 is SQVTM and CDR2 is ANQGSEA in the germline V gene. The CDR3 is CSVDAGRAEAFF.